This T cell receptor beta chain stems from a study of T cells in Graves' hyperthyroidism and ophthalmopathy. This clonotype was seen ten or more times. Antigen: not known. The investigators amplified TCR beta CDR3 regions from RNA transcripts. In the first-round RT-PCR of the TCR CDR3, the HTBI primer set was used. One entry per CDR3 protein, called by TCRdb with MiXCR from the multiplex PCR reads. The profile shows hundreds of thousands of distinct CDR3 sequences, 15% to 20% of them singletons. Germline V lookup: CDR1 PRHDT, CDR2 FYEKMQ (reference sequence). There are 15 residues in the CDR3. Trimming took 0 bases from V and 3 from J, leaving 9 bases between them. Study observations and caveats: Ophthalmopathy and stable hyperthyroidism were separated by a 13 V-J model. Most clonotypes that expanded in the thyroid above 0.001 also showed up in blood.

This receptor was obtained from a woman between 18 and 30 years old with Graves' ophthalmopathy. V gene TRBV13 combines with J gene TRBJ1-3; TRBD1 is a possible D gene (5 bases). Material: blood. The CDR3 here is CASSLGRGFGNTIYF. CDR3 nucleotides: TGTGCCAGCAGCTTAGGCCGGGGGTTTGGAAACACCATATATTTT.